This TCR beta chain came from a study of beta chain features in type 1 diabetes. Trimming took 5 bases from V and 4 from J; bases not matched to a gene: 9. The CDR3 consists of 18 residues. From germline, CDR1 is LGHNT and CDR2 FRNRAP. Expressed TCRB transcripts were sequenced, since all the RNA that had been isolated was reverse transcribed. Profiling relied on immunoSEQ multiplex PCR, and the TCRdb table lists in-frame clones only, not all of them. Of 300,000 to 450,000 clones listed, 15% to 20% are singletons. This sequence joins TRBV12-5 and TRBJ2-1; 15 nucleotides line up with TRBD2. Source material: naive CD4+ T cells from blood. The clonotype was recovered from a young woman in good health. The CDR3 DNA sequence: TGTGCTAGTGGTCCCCCCGGGACTAGCGGGAGGTCTTACAATGAGCAGTTCTTC. It translates to CASGPPGTSGRSYNEQFF.